The next 19 T cell receptor beta chains were all read from a single sample in a study of blood T cells in healthy people across ages. Using a J-beta primer mix together with a sample-barcoded 5' primer, a second PCR was run for about 7 to 12 cycles. TCRdb redid the calling of the 5' RACE reads with MiXCR, one entry per CDR3 protein. Of about 570,000 distinct CDR3 sequences in the sample, over 25% were seen once. The same data also contributed to another study, on T cells of mothers and their children.

Sequencing was carried out using blood. The receptors here all came from a boy aged 2-9 years in good health.

This clonotype was seen more than once but under ten times. J is TRBJ2-2 and V is TRBV20-1; D perhaps matches TRBD1 (5 bases). Trimming pared 0 bases from V and 7 bases from J, leaving 9 bases between. There are 13 residues in the CDR3. Germline values: CDR1 DFQATT, CDR2 SNEGSKA (reference sequence). The CDR3 DNA reads as TGCAGTGCTAGAGACAGGGTTTTCGGGGAGCTGTTTTTT. As protein: CSARDRVFGELFF.

This chain joins TRBV7-9 and TRBJ2-1; 7 bases line up with TRBD2. J lost 9 bases, V lost 5 bases, and 13 bases had no gene match. The CDR3 extends over 15 amino acids. Germline-derived CDR1 and CDR2 are SEHNR and FQNEAQ (reference sequence). CDR3 residues: CASSPSGGELFEQFF. The CDR3 region has the DNA TGTGCCAGCAGCCCCTCTGGGGGGGAGCTTTTTGAGCAGTTCTTC.

The CDR3 nucleotides read TGTGCCAGCAGGCGGGACAGGGGAGCCGGGATGGAAAAACTGTTTTTT. Its translation: CASRRDRGAGMEKLFF. The V call is TRBV6-1, the J call TRBJ1-4, with 10 positions matching TRBD1. The germline CDR1 and CDR2 sequences are MNHNS and SASEGT. The CDR3 consists of 16 residues. V was pared by 6 bases and J by 8 bases, with 12 bases of the junction left unmatched.

In its sample, this clonotype was seen a few times. This chain connects TRBV5-5 to TRBJ2-5; D perhaps matches TRBD2 (6 bases). The tail of the sequence fits TRBJ2-7 better, so the J call may be wrong. The CDR3 totals 15 residues. Germline CDR1 is SGHKS and CDR2 is YYEKEE (reference sequence). CDR3 DNA sequence: TGTGCCAGCAGCTTGCTGGCGGGATCCAACTACGAGCAGTACTTC. Translating gives CASSLLAGSNYEQYF.

This clonotype was seen a few times. The chain links TRBV7-9 to TRBJ2-1; 10 positions match TRBD2. The CDR3 is 16 residues long. Trimming at V came to 4 bases and at J to 2 bases, leaving 5 bases not matched to a gene. CDR1 and CDR2 from the germline V gene are SEHNR and FQNEAQ (reference sequence). The DNA of the CDR3 is TGTGCCAGCAGCTACCCTAGCGGGAGCGCCTACAATGAGCAGTTCTTC. Translation gives CASSYPSGSAYNEQFF.

CDR3 loop: CASSLEQGSDYGYTF. CDR3 sequence (DNA): TGTGCCAGCAGCTTAGAGCAGGGAAGTGACTATGGCTACACCTTC. The chain joins TRBV7-9 to TRBJ1-2, with D possibly matching TRBD1 (5 bases). V lost 1 base to trimming and J lost 3 bases, with 12 bases between them. This CDR3 spans 15 amino acids. Per the germline V gene, CDR1 is SEHNR and CDR2 is FQNEAQ (reference sequence).

This clonotype was found a few times. This chain joins TRBV29-1 and TRBJ1-2, with no clear D. The germline V and J ends were trimmed by 6 bases and 4 bases, with 18 bases remaining between them. Germline CDR1 reads SQVTM; CDR2 reads ANQGSEA. This CDR3 has 14 residues. The CDR3 DNA is TGCAGCGTGACCCCTGCTGGGCTAGGCTATGGCTACACCTTC. Translating it yields CSVTPAGLGYGYTF.

This sequence joins TRBV12-3 or TRBV12-4 and TRBJ2-3, with 7 bases fitting TRBD2. J was trimmed by 3 bases and V by 8 bases; bases with no gene match: 8. CDR3 length: 14 amino acids. The CDR3 nucleotides read TGTGCCAGCGGCGGGAGTAGGCGGACAGATACGCAGTATTTT. Protein product: CASGGSRRTDTQYF.

The V call is TRBV9, the J call TRBJ2-7; D is ambiguous. V was cut by 4 bases and J by 0 bases, with 11 bases left in between. Germline V gene data show CDR1 as SGDLS and CDR2 as YYNGEE. The CDR3 totals 14 residues. The CDR3, as DNA: TGTGCCAGCAGCCCGGTGGGTAGCTCCTACGAGCAGTACTTC. This translates into CASSPVGSSYEQYF.

This clonotype was seen only a few times. The rearrangement links TRBV27 to TRBJ2-5; D perhaps matches TRBD2 (7 bases). The J call may be faulty, since TRBJ2-7 better matches the DNA end. The CDR3 sequence is 19 residues long. Germline V gene data show CDR1 as MNHEY and CDR2 as SMNVEV (reference sequence). The CDR3 protein is CASSLSGSGGSGTTYEQYF. In DNA form, the CDR3 reads TGTGCCAGCAGTTTATCAGGGTCCGGAGGGAGCGGGACAACCTACGAGCAGTACTTC.

This clonotype was picked up a small number of times. The rearrangement uses TRBV12-3 or TRBV12-4 and TRBJ2-7, with 8 bases matching TRBD2. The CDR3 extends over 17 amino acids. V lost 3 bases to trimming and J lost 2 bases; unmatched junction nucleotides: 12. CDR3 amino acids: CASSLDGRAGSPYEQYF. In DNA form, the CDR3 reads TGTGCCAGCAGTTTGGACGGGAGGGCCGGAAGTCCCTACGAGCAGTACTTC.

The gene calls are TRBV7-2 and TRBJ2-7; D perhaps matches TRBD2 (6 bases). The V end was cut by 6 bases, the J end by 3 bases, with 15 bases between. The germline V gene has CDR1 SGHTA and CDR2 FQGNSA. The CDR3 loop spans 14 amino acids. The CDR3 reads CASREGLFRYEQYF. The CDR3 coding sequence is TGTGCCAGCAGAGAGGGACTTTTTCGCTACGAGCAGTACTTC.

The chain recombines TRBV6-1 with TRBJ2-5; 9 positions match TRBD2. The germline V gene encodes CDR1 MNHNS and CDR2 SASEGT. The trim removed 2 bases at V and 4 bases at J, leaving 8 bases unmatched. This CDR3 is built from 16 residues. CDR3: CASSEIGGRAGETQYF. As DNA, the CDR3 is TGTGCCAGCAGTGAAATAGGCGGGAGGGCCGGAGAGACCCAGTACTTC.

The chain recombines TRBV7-9 with TRBJ2-1; 7 positions agree with TRBD1. Germline values: CDR1 SEHNR, CDR2 FQNEAQ (reference sequence). V dropped 5 bases and J dropped 7; count of bases not matched to a gene: 11. The CDR3 extends over 15 amino acids. CDR3 residues: CASSVDRLSPNEQFF. The DNA for the CDR3 is TGTGCCAGCAGCGTGGACAGGTTATCGCCTAATGAGCAGTTCTTC.

This clonotype was seen only a few times. The chain uses TRBV6-1 and TRBJ1-6; D gene ambiguous. The CDR3 extends over 13 amino acids. The V and J ends lost 2 bases and 8 bases respectively, with 7 bases between them. Germline V gene data show CDR1 as MNHNS and CDR2 as SASEGT. CDR3: CASSEYGDSPLHF. The CDR3 coding sequence is TGTGCCAGCAGTGAATATGGGGATTCACCCCTCCACTTT.

This clonotype has just a few counts. The rearrangement links TRBV3-1 to TRBJ2-5, with TRBD1 matching 7 bases. From germline, CDR1 is LGHDT and CDR2 YNNKEL (reference sequence). The V and J ends lost 6 bases and 4 bases, in that order; junction bases with no gene match: 5. The CDR3 is 13 residues long. CDR3 sequence reads: CASRGGAGETQYF. The CDR3 nucleotides are TGTGCCAGCAGAGGGGGCGCCGGAGAGACCCAGTACTTC.

This sequence joins TRBV27 and TRBJ2-7; D is possibly TRBD1 (6 bases). Germline values: CDR1 MNHEY, CDR2 SMNVEV (reference sequence). Trimming removed 6 bases at V and 4 bases at J, with 19 bases between. The CDR3 is 15 residues long. DNA of the CDR3: TGTGCCAGCAGCACGTCCTTGGCAGGGGTATACGAGCAGTACTTC. Its protein is CASSTSLAGVYEQYF.

The chain combines TRBV14 with TRBJ2-7, with D possibly TRBD2 on 5 matching bases. The CDR3 is 13 residues long. Trimming removed 2 bases at V and 6 bases at J, with 11 bases between. Per the germline V gene, CDR1 is SGHDN and CDR2 is FVKESK. The DNA of the CDR3 is TGTGCCAGCAGCCAAATACTAACTAGCGAGCAGTACTTC. Its translation is CASSQILTSEQYF.

The chain recombines TRBV7-3 with TRBJ2-2, with TRBD2 identical over 9 bases. V shed 0 bases and J 5 bases; nucleotides not matched to a gene: 4. Germline V gene data show CDR1 as SGHTA and CDR2 as FQGTGA. The CDR3 has 16 residues. This CDR3 reads CASSLTPSGVTGELFF. CDR3 bases: TGTGCCAGCAGCTTAACCCCTAGCGGGGTGACCGGGGAGCTGTTTTTT.